This passage covers 18 T cell receptor beta chains from one sample sequenced in a study of OX40 agonist ivuxolimab in advanced cancers. The repertoire was sequenced with immunoSEQ multiplex PCR; TCRdb's copy has only in-frame clones and lacks some. Of 70,000 to 80,000 clones detected, roughly 80% appear once; the ten largest clones hold roughly 4.8%. Sequences were derived from CD4+ or CD8+ T cells sorted from blood, sampled in a trial of the OX40 agonist ivuxolimab. These receptors were collected from an adult with an advanced solid tumor such as melanoma, head and neck, liver or kidney cancer.

J is TRBJ2-7 and V is TRBV18; tentatively, D is TRBD1 or TRBD2 (6 bases each). Germline lookup yields CDR1 KGHSH and CDR2 LQKENI. The CDR3 length is 15 residues. V lost 2 bases, J lost 1 base, and 12 bases lay in between. The CDR3 DNA follows: TGTGCCAGCTCACCAAACGGAGGGGGTTCCTACGAGCAGTACTTC. The encoded protein is CASSPNGGGSYEQYF.

V gene TRBV6-6 combines with J gene TRBJ2-7; 10 positions agree with TRBD1. Germline V gene data show CDR1 as MNHNY and CDR2 as SVGAGI (reference sequence). The CDR3 length is 14 residues. Germline trimming cut 6 bases from V and 11 bases from J; bases unmatched to any gene: 13. The CDR3 sequence is CASSLRQGAGKKYF. As DNA, the CDR3 is TGTGCCAGCAGCCTTCGACAGGGGGCAGGGAAAAAGTACTTC.

The V gene is TRBV4-1, the J gene TRBJ1-5; TRBD1 agrees at 9 bases. This CDR3 contains 15 residues. Losses at the gene ends were 0 bases for V and 6 bases for J; bases not matched to a gene: 3. Germline V gene lookup returns CDR1 MGHRA and CDR2 YSYEKL. Written as DNA, the CDR3 is TGCGCCAGCAGCCAAGAGAAACAGGGGGCTCAGCCCCAGCATTTT. Translated: CASSQEKQGAQPQHF.

This sequence joins TRBV7-9 and TRBJ2-3; D uncertain. CDR1 is SEHNR, CDR2 FQNEAQ, per germline (reference sequence). The CDR3 sequence is 15 residues long. Trimming left V 2 bases short and J 7 bases short, with 16 bases between. For the CDR3, the DNA is TGTGCCAGCAGCTTACGAATCCTCTTCACTAATACGCAGTATTTT. Translation: CASSLRILFTNTQYF.

Here the CDR3 reads CASSVGGNEKLFF. Here the CDR3 DNA reads TGTGCCAGCAGCGTGGGGGGGAATGAAAAACTGTTTTTT. This rearrangement joins TRBV7-9 to TRBJ1-4; D is possibly TRBD1 (5 bases). V was clipped by 5 bases and J by 5 bases, with 9 bases between them. There are 13 residues in the CDR3. CDR1 SEHNR and CDR2 FQNEAQ come from the germline V gene (reference sequence).

This CDR3 reads CASSLDRAVGNTIYF. CDR3 nucleotide sequence: TGCGCCAGCAGCTTGGACAGGGCGGTGGGAAACACCATATATTTT. The V call is TRBV5-1, the J call TRBJ1-3; tentative D call: TRBD1 (6 bases). The length of the CDR3 is 15 residues. Germline V gives CDR1 SGHRS, CDR2 YFSETQ. V shed 0 bases and J shed 4 bases, with 11 bases lying between them.

This clone was observed a handful of times. The chain employs TRBV7-3 and TRBJ2-1, with 7 bases that match TRBD2. The V gene's germline CDR1 is SGHTA and CDR2 FQGTGA. V lost 2 bases to trimming and J lost 2 bases; unmatched junction nucleotides: 6. This CDR3 contains 16 residues. The CDR3 nucleotides read TGTGCCAGCAGCTTACAGGCGGGAGTAACCTACAATGAGCAGTTCTTC. Amino acid sequence: CASSLQAGVTYNEQFF.

The V call is TRBV19, the J call TRBJ2-2, with a weak D call TRBD2 (7 bases). CDR3 size: 15 residues. The V end was cut by 8 bases, the J end by 6 bases, with 19 bases between. The germline V gene encodes CDR1 LNHDA and CDR2 SQIVND (reference sequence). CDR3 region: CASFRGGRRPGELFF. CDR3 DNA: TGTGCCAGTTTTAGGGGGGGAAGAAGACCCGGGGAGCTGTTTTTT.

This CDR3 reads CASSEDVREAFF. CDR3 DNA sequence: TGTGCCAGCAGTGAAGACGTTCGTGAAGCTTTCTTT. This chain joins TRBV6-1 and TRBJ1-1; D ambiguous. Germline CDR1 reads MNHNS; CDR2 reads SASEGT. This CDR3 has 12 residues. Trimming removed 1 base at V and 7 bases at J, with 7 bases between.

The V gene is TRBV9, the J gene TRBJ2-2, with 11 bases matching TRBD2. The CDR3 totals 17 residues. Germline V gene lookup returns CDR1 SGDLS and CDR2 YYNGEE. Trimming at V came to 4 bases and at J to 3 bases, leaving 8 bases not matched to a gene. The CDR3 here is CASSIPGTSGDTGELFF. CDR3 DNA: TGTGCCAGCAGCATTCCCGGGACTAGCGGAGACACCGGGGAGCTGTTTTTT.

This chain links TRBV5-1 with TRBJ2-5; D possibly corresponds to TRBD1 (6 bases). V dropped 7 bases and J dropped 1 base, with 11 bases sitting between them. The germline V gene encodes CDR1 SGHRS and CDR2 YFSETQ. The CDR3 has 13 amino acids. The CDR3 nucleotides read TGCGCCAGCGCCGGGACATCCCAAGAGACCCAGTACTTC. Its protein is CASAGTSQETQYF.

This clone turned up a few times. The V call is TRBV2, the J call TRBJ2-1; 8 bases align to TRBD1. The junction had 5 bases not matched to a gene; V was cut back by 4 bases and J by 3 bases. CDR3 length: 15 residues. Germline lookup yields CDR1 SNHLY and CDR2 FYNNEI. This CDR3 reads CASSARQGFYNEQFF. The DNA of the CDR3 is TGTGCCAGCAGTGCACGACAGGGGTTCTACAATGAGCAGTTCTTC.

The rearrangement uses TRBV4-2 and TRBJ2-7; D possibly corresponds to TRBD2 (6 bases). Germline CDR1 LGHNA, CDR2 YNFKEQ. Trimming removed 5 bases from V and 6 bases from J, with 17 bases in between. The CDR3 is 14 residues long. The CDR3 bases are TGTGCCAGCAGCTCAAGAGAGTACGGGGGCGAGCAGTACTTC. Protein: CASSSREYGGEQYF.

J is TRBJ1-1 and V is TRBV4-3; D ambiguous. Germline CDR1 LGHNA, CDR2 YSLEER. There are 16 residues in the CDR3. With 1 base removed from V and 5 bases from J, the gap between germline ends came to 17 bases. CDR3: CASSQGIERVSTEAFF. CDR3 nucleotide sequence: TGCGCCAGCAGCCAAGGGATAGAGAGGGTTAGTACTGAAGCTTTCTTT.

CDR3 DNA sequence: TGTGCCAGCAGCCCTCACGGGGGCAGGGTTGGCACTGAAGCTTTCTTT. It is translated as CASSPHGGRVGTEAFF. The chain is built from TRBV9 and TRBJ1-1, with D possibly TRBD1 on 6 matching bases. Trimming removed 4 bases at V and 4 bases at J, with 20 bases between. The CDR3 runs to 16 residues. Germline CDR1 reads SGDLS; CDR2 reads YYNGEE.

The gene calls are TRBV2 and TRBJ2-3, with 14 bases identical to TRBD2. From germline, CDR1 is SNHLY and CDR2 FYNNEI. J lost 6 bases, V lost 1 base, and 3 bases had no gene match. This CDR3 spans 16 amino acids. CDR3 region: CASSEGGLAGADTQYF. The CDR3 DNA sequence: TGTGCCAGCAGTGAAGGGGGACTAGCGGGAGCGGATACGCAGTATTTT.

CDR3 sequence: CASSQSMGQGGQPQHF. The CDR3 nucleotides are TGCGCCAGCAGTCAATCGATGGGGCAGGGGGGCCAGCCCCAGCATTTT. The chain uses TRBV23-1 and TRBJ1-5; 7 nucleotides match TRBD1. TRBV23-1 is classed as an ORF, of uncertain function. Trimming cost V 0 bases and J 7 bases; bases outside gene matches: 9. This CDR3 has 16 residues.

J is TRBJ2-4 and V is TRBV7-2; D not resolved. CDR1 and CDR2 (germline): SGHTA, FQGNSA. Trimming removed 1 base from V and 10 bases from J, with 14 bases in between. CDR3 length: 14 residues. The CDR3 nucleotides are TGTGCCAGCAGCTTAGGGTCTACGGGTGAGATTCAGTACTTC. Translated: CASSLGSTGEIQYF.